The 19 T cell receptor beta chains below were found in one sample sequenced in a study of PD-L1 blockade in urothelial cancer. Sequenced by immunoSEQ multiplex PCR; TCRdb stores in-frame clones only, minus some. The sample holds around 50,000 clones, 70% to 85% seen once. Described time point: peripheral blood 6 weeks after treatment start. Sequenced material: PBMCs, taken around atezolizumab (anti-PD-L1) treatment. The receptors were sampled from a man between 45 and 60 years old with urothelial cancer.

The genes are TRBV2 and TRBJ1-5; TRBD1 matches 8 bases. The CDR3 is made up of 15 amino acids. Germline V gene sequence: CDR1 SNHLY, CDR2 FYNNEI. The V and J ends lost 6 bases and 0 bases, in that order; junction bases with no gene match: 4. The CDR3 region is CASSDRGYSNQPQHF. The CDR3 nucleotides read TGTGCCAGCAGCGACAGGGGTTATAGCAATCAGCCCCAGCATTTT.

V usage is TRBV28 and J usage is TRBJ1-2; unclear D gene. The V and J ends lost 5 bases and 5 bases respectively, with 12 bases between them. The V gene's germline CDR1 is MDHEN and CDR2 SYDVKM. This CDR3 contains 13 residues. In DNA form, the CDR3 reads TGTGCCAGCAGTGCCTCCCCTAGGTATGGCTACACCTTC. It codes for CASSASPRYGYTF.

The CDR3 loop is CASSFSAYSYEQYF. CDR3 nucleotide sequence: TGTGCCAGCAGTTTCAGTGCTTACTCCTACGAGCAGTACTTC. The chain links TRBV27 to TRBJ2-7; D not certain. The V end lost 3 bases, the J end lost 0 bases, and 9 bases lay between the germline ends. There are 14 residues in the CDR3. The germline CDR1 and CDR2 sequences are MNHEY and SMNVEV (reference sequence).

The CDR3 DNA reads as TGTGCCAGCACCACAGGGGCTGGGGCCAACGTCCTGACTTTC. Residues: CASTTGAGANVLTF. This rearrangement joins TRBV27 to TRBJ2-6, with 7 nucleotides matching TRBD1. This CDR3 region has 14 residues. Trimming cost V 7 bases and J 2 bases; bases outside gene matches: 2. Germline V gives CDR1 MNHEY, CDR2 SMNVEV (reference sequence).

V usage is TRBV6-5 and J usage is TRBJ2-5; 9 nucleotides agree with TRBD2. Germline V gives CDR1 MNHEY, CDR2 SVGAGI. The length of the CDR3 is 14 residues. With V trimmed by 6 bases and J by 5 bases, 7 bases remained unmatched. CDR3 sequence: CASRPGLAGETQYF. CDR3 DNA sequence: TGTGCCAGCAGGCCGGGACTAGCCGGGGAGACCCAGTACTTC.

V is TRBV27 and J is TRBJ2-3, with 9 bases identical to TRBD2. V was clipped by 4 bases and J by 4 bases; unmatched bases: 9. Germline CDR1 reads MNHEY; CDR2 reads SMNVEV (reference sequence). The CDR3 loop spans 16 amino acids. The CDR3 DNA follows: TGTGCCAGCAGTTCCCTACTAGCGGGTGGATCAGATACGCAGTATTTT. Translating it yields CASSSLLAGGSDTQYF.

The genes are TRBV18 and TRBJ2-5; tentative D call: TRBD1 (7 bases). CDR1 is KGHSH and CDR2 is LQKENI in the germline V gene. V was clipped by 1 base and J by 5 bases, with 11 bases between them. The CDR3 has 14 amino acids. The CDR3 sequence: CASSPLAGGETQYF. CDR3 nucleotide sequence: TGTGCCAGCTCACCACTCGCAGGGGGGGAGACCCAGTACTTC.

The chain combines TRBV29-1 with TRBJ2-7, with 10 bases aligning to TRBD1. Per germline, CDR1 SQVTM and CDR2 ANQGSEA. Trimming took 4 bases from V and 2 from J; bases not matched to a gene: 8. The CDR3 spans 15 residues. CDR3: CSVGGGQGPTYEQYF. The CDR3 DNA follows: TGCAGCGTTGGGGGGGGACAGGGGCCGACCTACGAGCAGTACTTC.

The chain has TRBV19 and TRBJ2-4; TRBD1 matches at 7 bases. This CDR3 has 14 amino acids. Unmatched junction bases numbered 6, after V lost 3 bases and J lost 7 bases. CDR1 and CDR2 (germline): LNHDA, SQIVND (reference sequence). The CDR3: CASSIQDRMNIQYF. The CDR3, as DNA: TGTGCCAGTAGTATCCAGGACAGGATGAACATTCAGTACTTC.

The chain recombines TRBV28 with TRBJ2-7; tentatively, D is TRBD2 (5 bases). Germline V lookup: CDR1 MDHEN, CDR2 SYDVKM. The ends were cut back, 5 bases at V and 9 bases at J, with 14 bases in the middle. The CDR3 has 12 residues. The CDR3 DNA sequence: TGTGCCAGCAGTCCCCACCGTGCGGGGCAGTACTTC. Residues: CASSPHRAGQYF.

Written as DNA, the CDR3 is TGTGCCAACGGACTAGCGGGGGTAGAGACCCAGTACTTC. Protein: CANGLAGVETQYF. The rearrangement uses TRBV2 and TRBJ2-5; 13 nucleotides line up with TRBD2. V lost 10 bases to trimming and J lost 4 bases; unmatched junction nucleotides: 3. This CDR3 has 13 residues. CDR1 is SNHLY, CDR2 FYNNEI, per germline.

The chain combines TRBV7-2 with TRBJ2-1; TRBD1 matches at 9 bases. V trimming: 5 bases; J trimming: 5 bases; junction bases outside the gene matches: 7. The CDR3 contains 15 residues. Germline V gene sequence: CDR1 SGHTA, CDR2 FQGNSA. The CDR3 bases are TGTGCCAGCAGCCCTCAAGGGACAGGGAACAATGAGCAGTTCTTC. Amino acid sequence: CASSPQGTGNNEQFF.

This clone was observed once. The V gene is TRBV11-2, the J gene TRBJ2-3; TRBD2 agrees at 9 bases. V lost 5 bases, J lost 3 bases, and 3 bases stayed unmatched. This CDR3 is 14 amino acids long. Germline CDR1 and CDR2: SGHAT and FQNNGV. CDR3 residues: CASSTLAGTDTQYF. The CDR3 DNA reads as TGTGCCAGCAGCACACTAGCGGGTACAGATACGCAGTATTTT.

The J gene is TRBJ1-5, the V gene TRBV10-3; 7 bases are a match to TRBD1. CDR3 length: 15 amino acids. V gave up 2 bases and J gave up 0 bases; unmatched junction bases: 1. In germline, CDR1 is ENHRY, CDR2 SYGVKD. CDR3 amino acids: CAISEDRDSNQPQHF. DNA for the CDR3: TGTGCCATCAGTGAGGACAGGGATAGCAATCAGCCCCAGCATTTT.

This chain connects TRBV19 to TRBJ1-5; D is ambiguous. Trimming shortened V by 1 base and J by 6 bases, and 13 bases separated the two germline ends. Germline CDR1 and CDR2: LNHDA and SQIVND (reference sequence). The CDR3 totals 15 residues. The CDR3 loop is CASSIVAGRAQPQHF. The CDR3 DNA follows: TGTGCCAGTAGTATAGTAGCGGGGAGGGCTCAGCCCCAGCATTTT.

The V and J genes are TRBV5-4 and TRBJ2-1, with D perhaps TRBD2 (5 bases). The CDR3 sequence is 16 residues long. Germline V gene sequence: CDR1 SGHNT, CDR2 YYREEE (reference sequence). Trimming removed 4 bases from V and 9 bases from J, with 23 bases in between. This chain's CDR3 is CASSPWTPPFSREQFF. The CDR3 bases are TGTGCCAGCAGCCCTTGGACTCCCCCTTTTTCTCGTGAGCAGTTCTTC.

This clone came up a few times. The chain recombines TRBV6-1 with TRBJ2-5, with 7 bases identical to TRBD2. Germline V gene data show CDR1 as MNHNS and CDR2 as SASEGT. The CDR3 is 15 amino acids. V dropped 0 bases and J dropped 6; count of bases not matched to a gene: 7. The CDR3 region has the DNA TGTGCCAGCAGTGAAGCAGCGGGGACCATGAAGACCCAGTACTTC. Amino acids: CASSEAAGTMKTQYF.

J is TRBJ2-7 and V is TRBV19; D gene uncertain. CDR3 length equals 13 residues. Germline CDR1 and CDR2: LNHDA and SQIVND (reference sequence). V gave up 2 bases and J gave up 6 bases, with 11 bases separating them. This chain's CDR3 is CASSISISSEQYF. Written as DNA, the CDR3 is TGTGCCAGTAGTATAAGTATATCTAGCGAGCAGTACTTC.

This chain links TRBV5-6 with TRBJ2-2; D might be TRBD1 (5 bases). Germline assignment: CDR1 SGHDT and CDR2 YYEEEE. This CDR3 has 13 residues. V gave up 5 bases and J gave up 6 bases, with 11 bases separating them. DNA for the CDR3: TGTGCCAGCAGTCCAGGGATTTCCGGGGAGCTGTTTTTT. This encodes CASSPGISGELFF.